Shown below are 20 T cell receptor beta chains from a single sample sequenced in a study of blood T cell repertoires in COVID-19. Here immunoSEQ multiplex PCR was the method, and the copy in TCRdb shows in-frame clones only, minus some. The data hold fewer than 350,000 clones, with roughly 90% observed a single time. The sequenced sample was peripheral blood. The receptors were sampled from a woman between 25 and 40 years old with COVID-19, enrolled during active disease.

This chain connects TRBV19 to TRBJ2-7; 7 bases match TRBD2. There are 14 residues in the CDR3. Germline V gene data show CDR1 as LNHDA and CDR2 as SQIVND (reference sequence). The ends lost 5 bases at V and 3 bases at J; junction bases unmatched: 7. The CDR3 coding sequence is TGTGCCAGTAGTGGCGCTAGCGGATTCTACGAGCAGTACTTC. It encodes CASSGASGFYEQYF.

The rearrangement joins TRBV10-3 to TRBJ1-2; D call uncertain. With 10 bases removed from V and 3 bases from J, the gap between germline ends came to 15 bases. The CDR3 sequence is 13 residues long. The germline gives CDR1 ENHRY, CDR2 SYGVKD. CDR3 region: CATQWRVDYGYTF. CDR3 nucleotides: TGTGCCACCCAGTGGAGGGTGGACTATGGCTACACCTTC.

This chain uses TRBV27 with TRBJ2-7; 8 nucleotides align to TRBD1. CDR1 is MNHEY, CDR2 SMNVEV, per germline (reference sequence). This CDR3 contains 15 residues. The trim removed 5 bases at V and 3 bases at J, leaving 9 bases unmatched. The CDR3 DNA reads TGTGCCAGCAGTCCCCGGACAGGGCGCAACTACGAGCAGTACTTC. Amino acid sequence: CASSPRTGRNYEQYF.

Here the CDR3 reads CASSFRTGLLTGAFF. CDR3 DNA sequence: TGTGCCAGCAGTTTTAGGACAGGGCTCCTGACTGGGGCTTTCTTT. The genes are TRBV27 and TRBJ1-1; 8 nucleotides align to TRBD1. This CDR3 comprises 15 residues. CDR1 is MNHEY, CDR2 SMNVEV, per germline (reference sequence). Losses at the gene ends were 3 bases for V and 11 bases for J; bases not matched to a gene: 14.

The gene calls are TRBV27 and TRBJ2-7; tentative D call: TRBD1 (6 bases). The CDR3 length is 14 residues. The ends were cut back, 3 bases at V and 3 bases at J, with 12 bases in the middle. Germline V gene lookup returns CDR1 MNHEY and CDR2 SMNVEV (reference sequence). Here the CDR3 reads CASSLTGSLYEQYF. Written as DNA, the CDR3 is TGTGCCAGCAGTTTGACAGGATCCCTCTACGAGCAGTACTTC.

The chain has TRBV9 and TRBJ1-2; a possible D gene is TRBD1 (5 bases). From germline, CDR1 is SGDLS and CDR2 YYNGEE. The CDR3 runs to 16 residues. Trimming cost V 4 bases and J 1 base, with 17 bases left between them. CDR3 loop: CASSPDSDRSNYGYTF. CDR3 DNA sequence: TGTGCCAGCAGCCCCGACAGTGATAGAAGTAACTATGGCTACACCTTC.

This chain connects TRBV7-2 to TRBJ2-7; D might be TRBD1 (5 bases). This CDR3 region has 13 residues. The V gene lost 6 bases and the J gene lost 2 bases, with 11 bases spanning the gap. Germline V CDR1 and CDR2: SGHTA, FQGNSA. The chain's CDR3 is CASRPPGTYEQYF. As DNA, the CDR3 is TGTGCCAGCAGACCTCCAGGGACCTACGAGCAGTACTTC.

The J gene is TRBJ2-5, the V gene TRBV7-8; the match to TRBD1 covers 9 bases. CDR1 and CDR2 from the germline V gene are SGHVS and FQNEAQ. The J segment lost 4 bases and the V segment lost 4 bases, leaving 10 bases of the junction unmatched. This CDR3 is 16 amino acids long. Here the CDR3 DNA reads TGTGCCAGCAGCTCCTCGGGACAGGGAGGAGGAGAGACCCAGTACTTC. Translated, it gives CASSSSGQGGGETQYF.

This chain connects TRBV2 to TRBJ1-5; perhaps TRBD1 as D (5 bases). Germline V gene lookup returns CDR1 SNHLY and CDR2 FYNNEI. CDR3 length equals 12 residues. Trimming took 7 bases from V and 11 from J, leaving 15 bases between them. CDR3 residues: CASKGGAGTQHF. Written as DNA, the CDR3 is TGTGCCAGCAAAGGTGGTGCAGGGACCCAGCATTTT.

V gene TRBV6-2 or TRBV6-3 combines with J gene TRBJ1-2; D is possibly TRBD1 (6 bases). V lost 2 bases, J lost 0 bases, and 13 bases lay in between. This CDR3 comprises 16 residues. Germline V lookup: CDR1 MNHEY, CDR2 SVGEGT. The CDR3: CASSYPRTDPNYGYTF. The DNA of the CDR3 is TGTGCCAGCAGTTACCCCAGGACAGATCCTAACTATGGCTACACCTTC.

The gene calls are TRBV5-1 and TRBJ2-7, with 12 bases that match TRBD1. Trimming removed 4 bases from V and 4 bases from J; junction bases left unmatched: 6. Germline CDR1 SGHRS, CDR2 YFSETQ. This CDR3 has 15 amino acids. In nucleotides, the CDR3 is TGCGCCAGCAGCATCCCGGGACAGGGGGCATACGAGCAGTACTTC. This sequence encodes CASSIPGQGAYEQYF.

The gene calls are TRBV28 and TRBJ2-7, with 11 bases identical to TRBD2. The CDR3 has 18 amino acids. Germline values: CDR1 MDHEN, CDR2 SYDVKM. With 5 bases clipped from V and 2 bases from J, the junction kept 14 bases outside the gene matches. CDR3 DNA: TGTGCCAGCAGTCCGCCGAGGCACGGGACTAGCGGAACCTACGAGCAGTACTTC. This sequence encodes CASSPPRHGTSGTYEQYF.

This clone showed up just a few times. The chain uses TRBV4-1 and TRBJ2-5; no reliable D call. The V gene's germline CDR1 is MGHRA and CDR2 YSYEKL. The CDR3 has 15 amino acids. V was shortened by 2 bases and J by 1 base, with 11 bases between the two germline ends. This CDR3 is CASSQSPQLQETQYF. The CDR3 nucleotides are TGCGCCAGCAGCCAAAGTCCACAGCTCCAAGAGACCCAGTACTTC.

The rearrangement uses TRBV9 and TRBJ1-2; tentative D call: TRBD1 (5 bases). The germline CDR1 and CDR2 sequences are SGDLS and YYNGEE. CDR3 size: 13 residues. The V gene lost 0 bases and the J gene lost 10 bases, with 13 bases spanning the gap. Here the CDR3 DNA reads TGTGCCAGCAGCGTAGATCTGGGGCTAAACTACACCTTC. This translates into CASSVDLGLNYTF.

V and J are TRBV9 and TRBJ2-7, with 8 bases matching TRBD1. Germline V CDR1 and CDR2: SGDLS, YYNGEE. There are 14 residues in the CDR3. After removal of 4 bases from V and 6 bases from J, the junction contained 9 bases not matched to a gene. This chain's CDR3 is CASSPLGQGGEQYF. The CDR3, as DNA: TGTGCCAGCAGCCCACTCGGACAGGGAGGCGAGCAGTACTTC.

V gene TRBV5-1 combines with J gene TRBJ2-1, with 9 bases that match TRBD2. CDR3 size: 17 residues. After removal of 3 bases from V and 0 bases from J, the junction contained 7 bases not matched to a gene. The germline V gene has CDR1 SGHRS and CDR2 YFSETQ. This chain's CDR3 is CASSWVAGANSYNEQFF. The CDR3 nucleotides read TGCGCCAGCAGCTGGGTAGCGGGAGCTAACTCCTACAATGAGCAGTTCTTC.

The rearrangement joins TRBV30 to TRBJ2-3; TRBD2 is a possible D gene (5 bases). Germline V lookup: CDR1 GTSNPN, CDR2 SVGIG (reference sequence). The CDR3 runs to 16 residues. V was clipped by 0 bases and J by 1 base, with 14 bases between them. CDR3 in amino acids: CAWSVLRVGGTDTQYF. CDR3 in DNA: TGTGCCTGGAGTGTACTCCGGGTGGGAGGCACAGATACGCAGTATTTT.

The V call is TRBV7-9, the J call TRBJ2-7, with D possibly being TRBD1 (6 bases). The germline V gene encodes CDR1 SEHNR and CDR2 FQNEAQ (reference sequence). Trimming stripped 5 bases from V and 9 bases from J, with 14 bases between. This CDR3 spans 12 amino acids. CDR3 protein: CASSISPTGQYF. Here the CDR3 DNA reads TGTGCCAGCAGCATCTCCCCGACAGGGCAGTACTTC.

This chain connects TRBV7-9 to TRBJ1-1, with D unclear. V was pared by 1 base and J by 4 bases, with 7 bases between. Germline loops: CDR1 SEHNR, CDR2 FQNEAQ (reference sequence). This CDR3 is built from 13 residues. CDR3 DNA sequence: TGTGCCAGCAGCTTAGAGCGTGGCACTGAAGCTTTCTTT. Translating it yields CASSLERGTEAFF.

The rearrangement links TRBV4-1 to TRBJ1-2, with TRBD1 matching over 7 bases. The CDR3 spans 16 residues. Germline CDR1 is MGHRA and CDR2 is YSYEKL. With V trimmed by 2 bases and J by 0 bases, 6 bases remained unmatched. For the CDR3, the DNA is TGCGCCAGCAGCCAAATACAGCAGGGGGCTAACTATGGCTACACCTTC. This codes for CASSQIQQGANYGYTF.